This is a list of T cell receptor beta chains from one sample in a study of STAT5B mutations in CD4+ large granular lymphocyte leukemia. Assay used: immunoSEQ multiplex PCR; TCRdb lists only in-frame clones, some missing. This table holds 20,000 or so clones, roughly 80% found once. The sequenced sample consisted of CD4+ T cells from blood buffy coats. All receptors derive from a human donor in good health. The CDR3 runs from the conserved cysteine through the conserved F or W. D genes are given only for firm matches. Some rows have no size entry. The others give once, few or many, or a class for an expanded clone.

D gene: TRBD1; V gene: TRBV6-1; clone size: once; J gene: TRBJ1-2; CDR3 DNA: TGTGCCAGCTTGGGACAGGGGATCTATGGCTACACCTTC; CDR3 protein: CASLGQGIYGYTF
D gene: TRBD1; V gene: TRBV19; clone size: NA; J gene: TRBJ2-2; CDR3 DNA: TGTGCCAGTACAACAGGGGGCACGAACACCGGGGAGCTGTTTTTT; CDR3 protein: CASTTGGTNTGELFF
D gene: TRBD1; V gene: TRBV4-1; clone size: NA; J gene: TRBJ1-3; CDR3 DNA: TGCGCCAGCAGCCTAGGACAGGTCTCTGGAAACACCATATATTTT; CDR3 protein: CASSLGQVSGNTIYF
D gene: TRBD2; V gene: TRBV18; clone size: NA; J gene: TRBJ2-1; CDR3 DNA: TGTGCCAGCTCCCCCGGGACTAGCGGCCTGAATGAGCAGTTCTTC; CDR3 protein: CASSPGTSGLNEQFF
D gene: TRBD2; V gene: TRBV29-1; clone size: NA; J gene: TRBJ2-1; CDR3 DNA: TGCAGCGACCTACTAGCGGGAGGTTCCAATGAGCAGTTCTTC; CDR3 protein: CSDLLAGGSNEQFF
D gene: NA; V gene: TRBV12-5; clone size: NA; J gene: TRBJ1-5; CDR3 DNA: TGTGCTAGTGGTTTGACGGGCGGGCAGCCCCAGCATTTT; CDR3 protein: CASGLTGGQPQHF
D gene: NA; V gene: TRBV21-1; clone size: once; J gene: TRBJ2-1; CDR3 DNA: TGTGCCAGCAGCTTCTACGGGCAGTTCTTC; CDR3 protein: CASSFYGQFF
D gene: NA; V gene: TRBV5-6; clone size: few; J gene: TRBJ2-7; CDR3 DNA: TGTGCCAGCAGCCGTTGGGGGGGGCGATTTCAGGAGCAGTACTTC; CDR3 protein: CASSRWGGRFQEQYF
D gene: NA; V gene: TRBV27; clone size: NA; J gene: TRBJ2-5; CDR3 DNA: TGTGCCAGCAGTTTATCCCCCAGGATTTCTCAAGAGACCCAGTACTTC; CDR3 protein: CASSLSPRISQETQYF
D gene: NA; V gene: TRBV6-1; clone size: NA; J gene: TRBJ1-5; CDR3 DNA: TGTGCCAGCAGTGAAGCGATGCGCAATAGTCAGCCCCAGCATTTT; CDR3 protein: CASSEAMRNSQPQHF
D gene: NA; V gene: TRBV6-7; clone size: NA; J gene: TRBJ2-1; CDR3 DNA: TGTGCCAGGACGGGCTGCCAGAGCTCCTACAATGAGCAGTTCTTC; CDR3 protein: CARTGCQSSYNEQFF
D gene: TRBD2; V gene: TRBV30; clone size: NA; J gene: TRBJ2-7; CDR3 DNA: TGTGCCCGGAGGGCTAGCGGCGTTGGCGAGCAGTACTTC; CDR3 protein: CARRASGVGEQYF
D gene: NA; V gene: TRBV18; clone size: NA; J gene: TRBJ2-1; CDR3 DNA: TGTGCCAGCTCACCAAATGCCAGGGCGTCCACTGAGCAGTTCTTC; CDR3 protein: CASSPNARASTEQFF
D gene: TRBD2; V gene: TRBV9; clone size: once; J gene: TRBJ2-2; CDR3 DNA: TGTGCCAGCACTCTTAGCGGGAGTTATGGCACCGGGGAGCTGTTTTTT; CDR3 protein: CASTLSGSYGTGELFF
D gene: NA; V gene: TRBV30; clone size: NA; J gene: TRBJ1-2; CDR3 DNA: TGTGCCTGGAGTCTTTTCCCCCCCGAGAACTATGGCTACACCTTC; CDR3 protein: CAWSLFPPENYGYTF
D gene: NA; V gene: TRBV27; clone size: NA; J gene: TRBJ2-7; CDR3 DNA: TGTGCCAGCAGTTTGACAAGGCTCACCTACGAGCAGTACTTC; CDR3 protein: CASSLTRLTYEQYF
D gene: NA; V gene: TRBV27; clone size: NA; J gene: TRBJ1-5; CDR3 DNA: TGTGCCAGCAGTTTAGACAGGACTAATCAGCCCCAGCATTTT; CDR3 protein: CASSLDRTNQPQHF
D gene: NA; V gene: TRBV6-5; clone size: NA; J gene: TRBJ2-7; CDR3 DNA: TGTGCCAGCAGTTACTCGTTCACGGACCCCTACGAGCAGTACTTC; CDR3 protein: CASSYSFTDPYEQYF
D gene: NA; V gene: TRBV29-1; clone size: NA; J gene: TRBJ2-7; CDR3 DNA: TGCAGCGTCGGGAACTACTACGAGCAGTACTTC; CDR3 protein: CSVGNYYEQYF
D gene: TRBD2; V gene: TRBV11-2; clone size: NA; J gene: TRBJ2-1; CDR3 DNA: TGTGCCAGCAGCCTCCGGACTAGCGGGATGTGGGGCAATGAGCAGTTCTTC; CDR3 protein: CASSLRTSGMWGNEQFF
D gene: TRBD1; V gene: TRBV6-1; clone size: NA; J gene: TRBJ1-5; CDR3 DNA: TGTGCCACCGACAGGGGGCACAATCAGCCCCAGCATTTT; CDR3 protein: CATDRGHNQPQHF
D gene: NA; V gene: TRBV6-6; clone size: NA; J gene: TRBJ2-2; CDR3 DNA: TGTGCCAGCAGGGCGGGGACCGGGGAGCTGTTTTTT; CDR3 protein: CASRAGTGELFF
D gene: NA; V gene: TRBV2; clone size: NA; J gene: TRBJ1-3; CDR3 DNA: TGTGCCAGCAGTGTACAGGGCGATGGAAACACCATATATTTT; CDR3 protein: CASSVQGDGNTIYF
D gene: TRBD2; V gene: TRBV27; clone size: NA; J gene: TRBJ2-1; CDR3 DNA: TGTGCCAGCAGGGAGATAGCGGGAGGGCCGAATGAGCAGTTCTTC; CDR3 protein: CASREIAGGPNEQFF
D gene: NA; V gene: TRBV7-9; clone size: NA; J gene: TRBJ1-2; CDR3 DNA: TGTGCCAGCAGCCCCCCTTGGCAGGCTAACTATGGCTACACCTTC; CDR3 protein: CASSPPWQANYGYTF
D gene: TRBD1; V gene: TRBV19; clone size: NA; J gene: TRBJ1-5; CDR3 DNA: TGTGCCAGTAGATCGACAGGGTCCAATCAGCCCCAGCATTTT; CDR3 protein: CASRSTGSNQPQHF
D gene: NA; V gene: TRBV7-8; clone size: NA; J gene: TRBJ2-1; CDR3 DNA: TGTGCCAGCAGCTTAGCGGGGGGCTCACGAGGTGAGCAGTTCTTC; CDR3 protein: CASSLAGGSRGEQFF
D gene: TRBD1; V gene: TRBV19; clone size: NA; J gene: TRBJ1-1; CDR3 DNA: TGTGCCAGTAGTACCAGGACAGGGGTCGGGAAAGCTTTCTTT; CDR3 protein: CASSTRTGVGKAFF
D gene: TRBD2; V gene: TRBV25-1; clone size: NA; J gene: TRBJ2-1; CDR3 DNA: TGTGCCAGCAGTGCGTTTAGCGGGAGGGGCGAGGATGAGCAGTTCTTC; CDR3 protein: CASSAFSGRGEDEQFF
D gene: NA; V gene: TRBV30; clone size: NA; J gene: TRBJ2-6; CDR3 DNA: TGTGCCTGGAGTGTAAGGGCGACTGGGGCCAACGTCCTGACTTTC; CDR3 protein: CAWSVRATGANVLTF